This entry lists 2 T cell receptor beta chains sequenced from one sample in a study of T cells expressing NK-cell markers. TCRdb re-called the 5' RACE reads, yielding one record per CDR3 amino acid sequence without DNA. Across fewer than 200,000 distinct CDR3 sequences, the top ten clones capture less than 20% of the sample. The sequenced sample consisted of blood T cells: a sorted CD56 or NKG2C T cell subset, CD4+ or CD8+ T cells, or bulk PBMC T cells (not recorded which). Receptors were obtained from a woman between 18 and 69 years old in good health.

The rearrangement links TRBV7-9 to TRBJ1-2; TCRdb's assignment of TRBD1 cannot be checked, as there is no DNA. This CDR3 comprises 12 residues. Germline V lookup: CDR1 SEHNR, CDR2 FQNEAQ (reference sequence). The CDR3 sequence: CAITDRFSGYTF.

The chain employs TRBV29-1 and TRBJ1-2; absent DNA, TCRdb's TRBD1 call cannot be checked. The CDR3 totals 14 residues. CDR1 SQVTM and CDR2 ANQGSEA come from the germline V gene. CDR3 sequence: CSVVGHGGVSGYTF.